These 2 T cell receptor beta chains were all obtained from the same sample, sequenced in a study of T cell repertoires in cytomegalovirus infection. TCRdb re-called the reads with MiXCR, one entry per CDR3 protein. The sample has approximately 400,000 distinct CDR3 sequences; approximately 31% are singletons. Sample: PBMCs. Receptors were obtained from a human donor in good health (CMV status not recorded). Some clones in this sample may be carry-over from other donors' samples.

The V and J genes are TRBV2 and TRBJ1-5, with TRBD1 identical over 9 bases. Germline V gene sequence: CDR1 SNHLY, CDR2 FYNNEI. V was pared by 4 bases and J by 1 base, with 5 bases of the junction left unmatched. CDR3 length: 16 residues. Here the CDR3 DNA reads TGTGCCAGCAGTGGGGGACAGGGTCCAAGCAATCAGCCCCAGCATTTT. Translation gives CASSGGQGPSNQPQHF.

This clonotype was counted at least ten times. The V gene is TRBV4-2, the J gene TRBJ2-7, with TRBD2 matching 10 bases. The V segment lost 0 bases and the J segment 0 bases; nucleotides outside the gene matches: 2. The V gene's germline CDR1 is LGHNA and CDR2 YNFKEQ. This CDR3 has 16 residues. This chain's CDR3 is CASSQDWTSGSYEQYF. The CDR3 DNA reads as TGTGCCAGCAGCCAAGATTGGACTAGCGGCTCCTACGAGCAGTACTTC.